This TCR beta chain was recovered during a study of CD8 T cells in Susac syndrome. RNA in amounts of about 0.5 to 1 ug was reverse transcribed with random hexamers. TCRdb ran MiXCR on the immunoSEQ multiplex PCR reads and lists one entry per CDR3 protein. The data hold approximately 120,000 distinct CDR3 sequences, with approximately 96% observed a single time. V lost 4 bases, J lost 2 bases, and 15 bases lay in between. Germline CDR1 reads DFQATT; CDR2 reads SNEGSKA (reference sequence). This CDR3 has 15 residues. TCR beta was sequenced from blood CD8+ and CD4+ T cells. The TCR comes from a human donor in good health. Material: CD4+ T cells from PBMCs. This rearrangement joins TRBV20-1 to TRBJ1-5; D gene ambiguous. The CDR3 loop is CSATLATGGNQPQHF. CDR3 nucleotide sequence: TGCAGTGCTACCCTAGCTACCGGGGGCAATCAGCCCCAGCATTTT.